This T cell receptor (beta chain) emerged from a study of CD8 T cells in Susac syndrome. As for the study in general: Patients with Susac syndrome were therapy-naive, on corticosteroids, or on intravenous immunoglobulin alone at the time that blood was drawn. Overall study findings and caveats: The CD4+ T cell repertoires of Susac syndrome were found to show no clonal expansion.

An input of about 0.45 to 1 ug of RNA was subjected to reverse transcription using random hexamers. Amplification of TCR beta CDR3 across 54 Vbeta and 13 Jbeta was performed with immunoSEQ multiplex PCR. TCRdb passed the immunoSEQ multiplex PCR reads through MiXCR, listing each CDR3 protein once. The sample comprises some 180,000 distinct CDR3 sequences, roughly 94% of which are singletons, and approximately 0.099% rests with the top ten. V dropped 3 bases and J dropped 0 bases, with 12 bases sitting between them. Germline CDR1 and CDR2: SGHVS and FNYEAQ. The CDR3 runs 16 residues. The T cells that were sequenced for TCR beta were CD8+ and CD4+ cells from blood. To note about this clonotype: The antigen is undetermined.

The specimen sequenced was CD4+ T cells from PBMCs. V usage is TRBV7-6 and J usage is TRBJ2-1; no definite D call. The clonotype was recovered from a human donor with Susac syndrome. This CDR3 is CASSFLTRSSYNEQFF. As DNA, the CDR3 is TGTGCCAGCAGCTTCTTGACAAGAAGCTCCTACAATGAGCAGTTCTTC.